The 17 T cell receptor beta chains below all came from one sample that was sequenced in a study of blood T cells in healthy people across ages. A second PCR of roughly 7 to 11 cycles used a sample-barcoded 5' primer and a J-beta primer mix. TCRdb passed the 5' RACE reads through MiXCR, listing each CDR3 protein once. In the table there are some 1.7 million distinct CDR3 sequences, under 30% of which are singletons. Sample: blood. Receptor source: a woman aged 25 to 39 in good health.

This rearrangement joins TRBV14 to TRBJ1-4, with 8 bases aligning to TRBD1. Trimming cost V 3 bases and J 8 bases; bases outside gene matches: 8. Germline V gene lookup returns CDR1 SGHDN and CDR2 FVKESK. This CDR3 spans 15 amino acids. This CDR3 is CASSHQGALAEKLFF. The CDR3, as DNA: TGTGCCAGCAGCCATCAGGGGGCTTTGGCGGAAAAACTGTTTTTT.

This clonotype showed up just a few times. This rearrangement joins TRBV20-1 to TRBJ1-1; 9 nucleotides agree with TRBD1. CDR3 length: 15 residues. CDR1 and CDR2 from the germline V gene are DFQATT and SNEGSKA (reference sequence). The ends lost 3 bases at V and 1 base at J; junction bases unmatched: 6. CDR3 in amino acids: CSARKYRGQNTEAFF. The CDR3 nucleotides are TGCAGTGCTAGGAAATACAGGGGGCAGAACACTGAAGCTTTCTTT.

The chain links TRBV20-1 to TRBJ2-5, with D uncertain. The V end lost 0 bases, the J end lost 11 bases, and 22 bases lay between the germline ends. The CDR3 spans 15 residues. Per germline, CDR1 DFQATT and CDR2 SNEGSKA (reference sequence). CDR3 DNA sequence: TGCAGTGCTAGAGAAGCGCGGAGTCGGGCCGATGAGCAGTACTTC. This codes for CSAREARSRADEQYF.

This clonotype was detected a few times. The rearrangement uses TRBV25-1 and TRBJ2-7; tentatively, D is TRBD1 (5 bases). V shed 8 bases and J shed 6 bases, with 14 bases lying between them. There are 12 residues in the CDR3. Germline V gene sequence: CDR1 MGHDK, CDR2 SYGVNS. Here the CDR3 DNA reads TGTGCCAGCGACAGTGCCAAAGGCGAGCAGTACTTC. This translates into CASDSAKGEQYF.

The chain carries TRBV6-2 or TRBV6-3 and TRBJ2-1; D not certain. Trimming pared 0 bases from V and 7 bases from J, leaving 16 bases between. The CDR3 sequence is 16 residues long. Germline lookup yields CDR1 MNHEY and CDR2 SVGEGT. Here the CDR3 DNA reads TGTGCCAGCAGTTACTCTCCTCGGCCACCCCTTAATGAGCAGTTCTTC. Translated, it gives CASSYSPRPPLNEQFF.

The CDR3 loop is CASSCGGGSYEQYF. The CDR3 DNA follows: TGTGCCAGCAGCTGCGGGGGGGGATCCTACGAGCAGTACTTC. This chain links TRBV11-2 with TRBJ2-7, with 9 positions matching TRBD2. There are 14 residues in the CDR3. The J segment lost 1 base and the V segment lost 4 bases, leaving 2 bases of the junction unmatched. The germline CDR1 and CDR2 sequences are SGHAT and FQNNGV.

This clonotype was observed a few times. DNA for the CDR3: TGTGCCAGCGCCGTTTTGGGGGCGTATACGCAGTATTTT. Protein product: CASAVLGAYTQYF. V usage is TRBV27 and J usage is TRBJ2-3; D is possibly TRBD1 (6 bases). The CDR3 loop spans 13 amino acids. The V and J ends lost 8 bases and 7 bases respectively, with 16 bases between them. The germline V gene encodes CDR1 MNHEY and CDR2 SMNVEV (reference sequence).

The chain links TRBV7-2 to TRBJ1-5; D is undetermined. This CDR3 comprises 13 residues. The V gene's germline CDR1 is SGHTA and CDR2 FQGNSA. The V gene lost 5 bases and the J gene lost 5 bases, with 10 bases spanning the gap. The CDR3 DNA is TGTGCCAGCAGCCTGCAGAATGATCAGCCCCAGCATTTT. It yields the protein CASSLQNDQPQHF.

The chain carries TRBV10-3 and TRBJ2-5; 9 nucleotides line up with TRBD1. The CDR3 sequence is 16 residues long. Trimming at V came to 4 bases and at J to 3 bases, leaving 9 bases not matched to a gene. Germline-derived CDR1 and CDR2 are ENHRY and SYGVKD. CDR3 sequence: CAISGSDRGAEETQYF. CDR3 in DNA: TGTGCCATCAGTGGGTCTGACAGGGGGGCGGAAGAGACCCAGTACTTC.

In this sample, this clonotype turned up a few times. The V gene is TRBV5-5, the J gene TRBJ2-5; 7 bases line up with TRBD1. Germline V lookup: CDR1 SGHKS, CDR2 YYEKEE (reference sequence). V was clipped by 3 bases and J by 1 base; unmatched bases: 9. The CDR3 consists of 16 residues. This CDR3 reads CASSWRYGTAQETQYF. In DNA form, the CDR3 reads TGTGCCAGCAGCTGGCGGTACGGGACAGCCCAAGAGACCCAGTACTTC.

This clonotype was counted only a few times. The V call is TRBV5-1, the J call TRBJ2-4; 9 bases map to TRBD1. The J call is doubtful: the DNA matches TRBJ2-5 better. The germline CDR1 and CDR2 sequences are SGHRS and YFSETQ. The CDR3 loop spans 15 amino acids. CDR3 loop: CASSLPGTGRETQYF. CDR3 sequence (DNA): TGCGCCAGCAGCCTGCCCGGGACAGGGAGAGAGACCCAGTACTTC.

The J gene is TRBJ2-3, the V gene TRBV20-1, with no clear D. The CDR3 spans 12 residues. Trimming removed 0 bases from V and 6 bases from J, with 7 bases in between. Germline CDR1 and CDR2: DFQATT and SNEGSKA (reference sequence). This chain's CDR3 is CSARDAGDTQYF. In DNA form, the CDR3 reads TGCAGTGCTAGAGATGCCGGGGATACGCAGTATTTT.

This clonotype was observed a few times. The V gene is TRBV28, the J gene TRBJ2-4; D gene ambiguous. The end of the DNA is better explained by TRBJ2-7, so the J call may be wrong. The CDR3 is 14 residues long. Germline-derived CDR1 and CDR2 are MDHEN and SYDVKM. The CDR3 sequence is CASRPLVVNNEQYF. CDR3 sequence (DNA): TGTGCCAGCAGACCCTTGGTGGTTAACAACGAGCAGTACTTC.

In its sample, this clonotype was seen a few times. V and J are TRBV11-2 and TRBJ2-5; tentative D call: TRBD2 (6 bases). CDR3 length: 15 amino acids. Germline V CDR1 and CDR2: SGHAT, FQNNGV. V was clipped by 1 base and J by 3 bases, with 12 bases between them. For the CDR3, the DNA is TGTGCCAGCAGCTTAGTCTCCGGGAGAGAAGAGACCCAGTACTTC. This gives the protein CASSLVSGREETQYF.

This sequence joins TRBV6-4 and TRBJ1-5; the match to TRBD1 covers 7 bases. The CDR3 sequence is 13 residues long. J gave up 9 bases and V 6 bases, and 8 bases lay outside the gene matches. Looked up from germline, CDR1 is MRHNA and CDR2 is SNTAGT. The CDR3 DNA reads as TGTGCCAGCAGCCCGGACAGGTTCTCGCCCCAGCATTTT. This translates into CASSPDRFSPQHF.

The rearrangement links TRBV5-6 to TRBJ2-5; 7 nucleotides agree with TRBD2. This CDR3 contains 16 residues. The germline V gene encodes CDR1 SGHDT and CDR2 YYEEEE. With V trimmed by 2 bases and J by 13 bases, 20 bases remained unmatched. Written as DNA, the CDR3 is TGTGCCAGCAGCTTACCTACCTCCGGGACTACAAGTGGGGGGTACTTC. Translating gives CASSLPTSGTTSGGYF.

This clonotype showed up just a few times. V gene TRBV4-3 combines with J gene TRBJ1-2, with D hard to call. The CDR3 sequence is 15 residues long. Germline assignment: CDR1 LGHNA and CDR2 YSLEER. The V and J ends lost 3 bases and 4 bases respectively, with 15 bases between them. CDR3 residues: CASSHSLGQTYGYTF. In DNA form, the CDR3 reads TGCGCCAGCAGCCACTCTTTAGGCCAGACCTATGGCTACACCTTC.